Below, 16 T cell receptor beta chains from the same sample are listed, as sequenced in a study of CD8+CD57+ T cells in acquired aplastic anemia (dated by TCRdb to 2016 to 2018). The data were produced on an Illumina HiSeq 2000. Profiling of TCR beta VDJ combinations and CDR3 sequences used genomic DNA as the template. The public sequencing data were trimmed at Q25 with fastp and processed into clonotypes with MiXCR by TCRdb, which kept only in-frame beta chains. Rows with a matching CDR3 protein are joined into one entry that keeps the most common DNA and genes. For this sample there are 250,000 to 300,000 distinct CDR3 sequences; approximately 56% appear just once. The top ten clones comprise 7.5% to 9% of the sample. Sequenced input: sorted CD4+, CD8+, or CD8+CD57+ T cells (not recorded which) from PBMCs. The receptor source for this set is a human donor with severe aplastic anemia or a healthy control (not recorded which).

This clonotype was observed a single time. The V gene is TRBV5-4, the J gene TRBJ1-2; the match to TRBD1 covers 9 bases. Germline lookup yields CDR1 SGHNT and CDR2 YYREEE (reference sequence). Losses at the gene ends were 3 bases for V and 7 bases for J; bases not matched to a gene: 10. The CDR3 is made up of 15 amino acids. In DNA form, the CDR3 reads TGTGCCAGCAGCTCGAAGGGACAGGGTGGTACTGGCTACACCTTC. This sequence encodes CASSSKGQGGTGYTF.

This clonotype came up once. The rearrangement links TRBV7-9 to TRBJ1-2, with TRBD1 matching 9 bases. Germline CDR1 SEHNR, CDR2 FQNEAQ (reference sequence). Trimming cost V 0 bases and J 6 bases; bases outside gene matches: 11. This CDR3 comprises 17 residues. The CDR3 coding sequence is TGTGCCAGCAGCTTAGCGCTAGGGACAGGGTCCAACGATGGCTACACCTTC. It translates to CASSLALGTGSNDGYTF.

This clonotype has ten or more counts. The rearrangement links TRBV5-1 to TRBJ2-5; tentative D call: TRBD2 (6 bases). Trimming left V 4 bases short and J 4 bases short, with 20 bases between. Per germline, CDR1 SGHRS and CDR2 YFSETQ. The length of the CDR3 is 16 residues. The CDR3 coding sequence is TGCGCCAGCAGCCCCGGTCGGGGGATCGGGATAGAGACCCAGTACTTC. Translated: CASSPGRGIGIETQYF.

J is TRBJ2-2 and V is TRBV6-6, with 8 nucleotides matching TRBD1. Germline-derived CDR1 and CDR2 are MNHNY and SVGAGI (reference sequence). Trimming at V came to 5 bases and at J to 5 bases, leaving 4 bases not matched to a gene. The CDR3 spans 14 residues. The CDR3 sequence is CASSNGQGTGELFF. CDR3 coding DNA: TGTGCCAGCAGTAACGGACAGGGAACCGGGGAGCTGTTTTTT.

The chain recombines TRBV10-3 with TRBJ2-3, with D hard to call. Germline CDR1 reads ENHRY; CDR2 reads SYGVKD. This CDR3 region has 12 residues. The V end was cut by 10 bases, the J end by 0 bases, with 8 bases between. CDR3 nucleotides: TGTGCCACCTCCTCTAGCACAGATACGCAGTATTTT. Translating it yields CATSSSTDTQYF.

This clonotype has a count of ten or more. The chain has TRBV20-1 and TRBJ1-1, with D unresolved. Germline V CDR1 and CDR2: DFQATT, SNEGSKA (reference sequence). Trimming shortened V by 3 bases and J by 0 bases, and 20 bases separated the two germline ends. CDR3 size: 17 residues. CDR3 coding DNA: TGCAGTGCTAGGGTCCGCCAGGACGGAACGATGAACACTGAAGCTTTCTTT. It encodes CSARVRQDGTMNTEAFF.

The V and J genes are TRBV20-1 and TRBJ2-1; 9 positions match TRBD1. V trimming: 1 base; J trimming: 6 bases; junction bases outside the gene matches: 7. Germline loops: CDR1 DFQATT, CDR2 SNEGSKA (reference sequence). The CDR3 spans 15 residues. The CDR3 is CSARGLQGAGNEQFF. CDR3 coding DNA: TGCAGTGCTAGAGGATTACAGGGGGCTGGCAATGAGCAGTTCTTC.

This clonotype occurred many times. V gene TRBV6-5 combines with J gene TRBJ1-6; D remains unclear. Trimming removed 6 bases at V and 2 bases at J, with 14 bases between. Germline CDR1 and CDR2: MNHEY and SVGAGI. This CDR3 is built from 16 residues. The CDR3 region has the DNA TGTGCCAGCAGCCCCTACGAGCAAGCCTATAATTCACCCCTCCACTTT. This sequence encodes CASSPYEQAYNSPLHF.

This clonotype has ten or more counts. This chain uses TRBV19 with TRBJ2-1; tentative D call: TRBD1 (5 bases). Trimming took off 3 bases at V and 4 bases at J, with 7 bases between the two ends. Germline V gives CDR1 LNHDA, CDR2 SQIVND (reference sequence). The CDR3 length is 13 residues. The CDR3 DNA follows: TGTGCCAGTAGTATCGCAGGGTACAATGAGCAGTTCTTC. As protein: CASSIAGYNEQFF.

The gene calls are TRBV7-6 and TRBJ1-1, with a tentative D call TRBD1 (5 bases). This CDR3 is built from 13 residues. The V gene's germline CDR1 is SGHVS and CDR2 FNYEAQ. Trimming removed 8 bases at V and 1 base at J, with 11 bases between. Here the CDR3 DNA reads TGTGCCAGCGGCGTGGACACGAACACTGAAGCTTTCTTT. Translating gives CASGVDTNTEAFF.

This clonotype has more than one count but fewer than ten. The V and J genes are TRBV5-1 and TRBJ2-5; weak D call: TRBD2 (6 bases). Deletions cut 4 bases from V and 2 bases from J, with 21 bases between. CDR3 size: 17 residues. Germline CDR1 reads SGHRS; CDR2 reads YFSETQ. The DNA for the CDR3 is TGCGCCAGCAGCCCCCAGGTTCAGGGACTGGGTCAAGAGACCCAGTACTTC. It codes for CASSPQVQGLGQETQYF.

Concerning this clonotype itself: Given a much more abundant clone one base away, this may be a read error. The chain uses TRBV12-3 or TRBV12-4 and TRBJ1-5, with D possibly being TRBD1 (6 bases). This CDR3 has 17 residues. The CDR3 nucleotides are TGTGCTAGTGGTTTGGTACAGGGCGCGGTTCTTAGTCAGCCCCAGCATTTT. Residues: CASGLVQGAVLSQPQHF.

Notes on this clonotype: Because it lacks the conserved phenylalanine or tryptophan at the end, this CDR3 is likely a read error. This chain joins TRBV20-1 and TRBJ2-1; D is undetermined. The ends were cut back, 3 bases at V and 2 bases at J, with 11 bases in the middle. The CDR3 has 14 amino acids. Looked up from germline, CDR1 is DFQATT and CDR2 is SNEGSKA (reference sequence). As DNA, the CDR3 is TGCAGTGCTAGTTCGGGTAAAGCCTACAATGAGCAGTTCGTC. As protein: CSASSGKAYNEQFV.

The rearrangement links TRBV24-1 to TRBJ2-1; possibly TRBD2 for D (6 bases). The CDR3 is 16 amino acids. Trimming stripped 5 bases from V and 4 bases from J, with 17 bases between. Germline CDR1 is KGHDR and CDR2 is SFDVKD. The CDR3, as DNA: TGTGCCACCAGTGTGGGGCTCGGGAGATCATACAATGAGCAGTTCTTC. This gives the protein CATSVGLGRSYNEQFF.

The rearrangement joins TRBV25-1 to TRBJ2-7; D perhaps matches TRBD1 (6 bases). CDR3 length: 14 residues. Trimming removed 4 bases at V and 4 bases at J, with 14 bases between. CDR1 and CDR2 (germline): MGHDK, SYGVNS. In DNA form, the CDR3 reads TGTGCCAGCAGTGTCTCTACAGGGCTTTACGAGCAGTACTTC. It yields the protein CASSVSTGLYEQYF.

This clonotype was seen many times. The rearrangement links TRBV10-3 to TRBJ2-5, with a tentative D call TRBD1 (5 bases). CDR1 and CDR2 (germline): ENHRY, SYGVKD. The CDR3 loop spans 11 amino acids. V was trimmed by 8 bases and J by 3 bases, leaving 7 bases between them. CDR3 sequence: CAIGREETQYF. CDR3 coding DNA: TGTGCCATCGGCAGGGAAGAGACCCAGTACTTC.